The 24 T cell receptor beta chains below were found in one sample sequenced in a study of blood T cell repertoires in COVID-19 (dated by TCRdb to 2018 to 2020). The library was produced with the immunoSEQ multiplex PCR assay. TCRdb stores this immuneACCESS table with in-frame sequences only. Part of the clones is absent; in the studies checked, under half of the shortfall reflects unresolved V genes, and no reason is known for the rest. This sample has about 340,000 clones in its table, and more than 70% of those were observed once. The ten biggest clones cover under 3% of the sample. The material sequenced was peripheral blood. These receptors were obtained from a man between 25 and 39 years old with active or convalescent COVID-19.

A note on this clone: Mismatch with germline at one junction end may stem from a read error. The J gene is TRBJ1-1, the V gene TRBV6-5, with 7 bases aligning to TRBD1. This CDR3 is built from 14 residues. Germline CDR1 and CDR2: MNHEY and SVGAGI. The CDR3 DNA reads TGTGCCAGCAGCCCGACAGGGCTGAACGCTGAAGCTTTCTTT. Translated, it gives CASSPTGLNAEAFF.

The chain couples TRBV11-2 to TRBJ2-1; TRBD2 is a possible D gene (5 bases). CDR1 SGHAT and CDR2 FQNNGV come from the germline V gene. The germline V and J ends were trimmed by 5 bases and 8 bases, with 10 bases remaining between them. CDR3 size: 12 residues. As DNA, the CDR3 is TGTGCCAGCAGCCTATACGGGGATGAGCAGTTCTTC. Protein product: CASSLYGDEQFF.

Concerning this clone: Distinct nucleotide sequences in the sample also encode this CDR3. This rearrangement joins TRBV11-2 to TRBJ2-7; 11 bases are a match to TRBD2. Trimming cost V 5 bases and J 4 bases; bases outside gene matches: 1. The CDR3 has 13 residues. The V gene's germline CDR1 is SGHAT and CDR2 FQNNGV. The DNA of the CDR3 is TGTGCCAGCAGCCCTAGCGGGGGGTACGAGCAGTACTTC. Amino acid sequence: CASSPSGGYEQYF. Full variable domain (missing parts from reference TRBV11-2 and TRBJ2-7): EAGVAQSPRYKIIEKRQSVAFWCNPISGHATLYWYQQILGQGPKLLIQFQNNGVVDDSQLPKDRFSAERLKGVDSTLKIQPAKLEDSAVYLCASSPSGGYEQYFGPGTRLTVT.

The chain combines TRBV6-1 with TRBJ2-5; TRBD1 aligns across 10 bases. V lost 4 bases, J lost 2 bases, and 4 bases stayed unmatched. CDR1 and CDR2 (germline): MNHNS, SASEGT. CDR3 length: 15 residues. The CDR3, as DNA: TGTGCCAGCAGTGCCCGGGACAGGGGTCAAGAGACCCAGTACTTC. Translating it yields CASSARDRGQETQYF.

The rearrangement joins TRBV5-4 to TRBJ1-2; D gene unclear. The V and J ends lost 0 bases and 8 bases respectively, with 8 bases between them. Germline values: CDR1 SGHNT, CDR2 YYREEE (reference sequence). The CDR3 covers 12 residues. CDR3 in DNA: TGTGCCAGCAGCTTGGTTTCAGGAGGCTACACCTTC. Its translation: CASSLVSGGYTF. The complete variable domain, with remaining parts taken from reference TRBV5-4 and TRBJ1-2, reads ETGVTQSPTHLIKTRGQQVTLRCSSQSGHNTVSWYQQALGQGPQFIFQYYREEENGRGNFPPRFSGLQFPNYSSELNVNALELDDSALYLCASSLVSGGYTFGSGTRLTVV.

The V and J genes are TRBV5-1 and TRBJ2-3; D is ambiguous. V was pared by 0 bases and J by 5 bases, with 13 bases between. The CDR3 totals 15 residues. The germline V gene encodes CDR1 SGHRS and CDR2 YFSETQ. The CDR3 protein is CASSLATSLGDTQYF. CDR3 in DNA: TGCGCCAGCAGCTTGGCGACTTCCTTGGGAGATACGCAGTATTTT. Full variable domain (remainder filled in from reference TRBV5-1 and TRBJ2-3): KAGVTQTPRYLIKTRGQQVTLSCSPISGHRSVSWYQQTPGQGLQFLFEYFSETQRNKGNFPGRFSGRQFSNSRSEMNVSTLELGDSALYLCASSLATSLGDTQYFGPGTRLTVL.

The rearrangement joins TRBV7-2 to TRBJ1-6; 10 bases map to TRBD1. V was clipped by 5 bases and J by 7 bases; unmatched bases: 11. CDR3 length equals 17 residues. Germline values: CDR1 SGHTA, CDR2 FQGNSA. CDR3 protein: CASSPGVGGQGNSPLHF. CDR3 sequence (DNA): TGTGCCAGCAGCCCGGGGGTTGGGGGACAGGGGAATTCACCCCTCCACTTT.

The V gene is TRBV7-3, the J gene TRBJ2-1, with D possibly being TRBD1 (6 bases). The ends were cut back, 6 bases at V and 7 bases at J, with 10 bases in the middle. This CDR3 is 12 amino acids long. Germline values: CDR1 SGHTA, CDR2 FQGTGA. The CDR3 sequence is CASRGDTNEQFF. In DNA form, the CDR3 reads TGTGCCAGCAGAGGGGACACGAATGAGCAGTTCTTC. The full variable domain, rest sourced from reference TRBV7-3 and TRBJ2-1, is GAGVSQTPSNKVTEKGKYVELRCDPISGHTALYWYRQSLGQGPEFLIYFQGTGAADDSGLPNDRFFAVRPEGSVSTLKIQRTERGDSAVYLCASRGDTNEQFFGPGTRLTVL.

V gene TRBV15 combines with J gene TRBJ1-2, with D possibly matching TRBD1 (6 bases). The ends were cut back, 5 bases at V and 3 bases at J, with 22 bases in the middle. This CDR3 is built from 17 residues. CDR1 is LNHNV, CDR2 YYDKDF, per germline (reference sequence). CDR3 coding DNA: TGTGCCACCAGCCCCCGGACAGCGATGGGCGTCCACTATGGCTACACCTTC. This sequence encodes CATSPRTAMGVHYGYTF.

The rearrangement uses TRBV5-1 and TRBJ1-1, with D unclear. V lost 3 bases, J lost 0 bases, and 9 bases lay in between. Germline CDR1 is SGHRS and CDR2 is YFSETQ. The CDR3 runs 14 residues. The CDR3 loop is CASSSRDMNTEAFF. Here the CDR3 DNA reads TGCGCCAGCAGCTCTCGAGACATGAACACTGAAGCTTTCTTT.

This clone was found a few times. CDR3 residues: CASSYTGLSEQYF. CDR3 bases: TGTGCCAGCAGCTATACAGGCCTCAGCGAGCAGTACTTC. V usage is TRBV27 and J usage is TRBJ2-7; possibly TRBD1 for D (5 bases). The length of the CDR3 is 13 residues. V shed 6 bases and J shed 6 bases, with 15 bases lying between them. Germline loops: CDR1 MNHEY, CDR2 SMNVEV (reference sequence).

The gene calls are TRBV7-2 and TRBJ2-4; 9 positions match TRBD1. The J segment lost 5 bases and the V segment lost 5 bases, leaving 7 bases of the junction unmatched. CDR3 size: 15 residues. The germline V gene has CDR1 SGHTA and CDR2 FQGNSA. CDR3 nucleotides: TGTGCCAGCAGCACCAGGACAGGGGATGAAAACATTCAGTACTTC. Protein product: CASSTRTGDENIQYF.

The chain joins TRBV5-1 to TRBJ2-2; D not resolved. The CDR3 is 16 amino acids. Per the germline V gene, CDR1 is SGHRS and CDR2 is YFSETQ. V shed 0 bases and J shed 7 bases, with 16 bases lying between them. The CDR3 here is CASSLAFGQSFGELFF. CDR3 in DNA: TGCGCCAGCAGCTTGGCTTTTGGTCAGTCCTTCGGGGAGCTGTTTTTT.

The CDR3 DNA reads as TGTGCCATTGCTCCAACAGGGCGAAATCAGCCCCAGCATTTT. Its translation is CAIAPTGRNQPQHF. The chain carries TRBV10-3 and TRBJ1-5; D is perhaps TRBD1 (6 bases). The germline gives CDR1 ENHRY, CDR2 SYGVKD. The CDR3 runs to 14 residues. The V end lost 9 bases, the J end lost 4 bases, and 16 bases lay between the germline ends.

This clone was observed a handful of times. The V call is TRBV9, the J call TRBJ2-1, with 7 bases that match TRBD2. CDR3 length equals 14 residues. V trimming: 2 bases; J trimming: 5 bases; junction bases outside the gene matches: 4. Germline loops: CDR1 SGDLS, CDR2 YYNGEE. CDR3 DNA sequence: TGTGCCAGCAGCGTTGGGCTAGCGGACAATGAGCAGTTCTTC. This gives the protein CASSVGLADNEQFF.

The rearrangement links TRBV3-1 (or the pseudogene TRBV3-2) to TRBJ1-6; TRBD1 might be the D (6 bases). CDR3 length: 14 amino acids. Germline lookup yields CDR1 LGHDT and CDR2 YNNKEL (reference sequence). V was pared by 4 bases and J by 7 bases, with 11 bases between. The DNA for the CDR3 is TGTGCCAGCAGCCGAGGGGGGGTAAATTCACCCCTCCACTTT. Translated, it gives CASSRGGVNSPLHF.

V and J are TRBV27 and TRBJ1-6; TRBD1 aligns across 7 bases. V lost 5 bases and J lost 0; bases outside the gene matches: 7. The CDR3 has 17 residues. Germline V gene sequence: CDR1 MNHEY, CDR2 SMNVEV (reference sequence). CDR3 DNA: TGTGCCAGCAGTCGACAGGGCCCCGGCTCCTATAATTCACCCCTCCACTTT. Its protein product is CASSRQGPGSYNSPLHF.

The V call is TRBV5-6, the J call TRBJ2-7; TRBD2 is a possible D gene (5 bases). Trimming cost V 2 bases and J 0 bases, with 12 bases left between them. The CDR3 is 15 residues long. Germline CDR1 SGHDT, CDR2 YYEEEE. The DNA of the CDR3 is TGTGCCAGCAGCTTAATCGCGGGCGACTCCTACGAGCAGTACTTC. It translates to CASSLIAGDSYEQYF.

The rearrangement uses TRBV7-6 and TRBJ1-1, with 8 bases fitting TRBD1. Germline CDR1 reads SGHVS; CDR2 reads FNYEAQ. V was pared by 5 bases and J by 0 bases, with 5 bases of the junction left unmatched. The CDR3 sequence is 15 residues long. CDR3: CASSPGDRLNTEAFF. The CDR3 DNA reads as TGTGCCAGCAGCCCCGGGGACAGGTTGAACACTGAAGCTTTCTTT.

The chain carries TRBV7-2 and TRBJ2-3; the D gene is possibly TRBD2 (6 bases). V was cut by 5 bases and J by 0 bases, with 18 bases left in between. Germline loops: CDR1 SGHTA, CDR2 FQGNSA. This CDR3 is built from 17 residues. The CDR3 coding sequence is TGTGCCAGCAGCCCCAGATACTGGCTAGCGAGCACAGATACGCAGTATTTT. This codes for CASSPRYWLASTDTQYF.

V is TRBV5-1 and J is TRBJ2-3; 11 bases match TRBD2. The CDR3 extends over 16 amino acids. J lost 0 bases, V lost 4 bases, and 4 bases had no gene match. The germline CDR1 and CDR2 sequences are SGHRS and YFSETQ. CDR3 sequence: CASSPGLAGSTDTQYF. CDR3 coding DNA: TGCGCCAGCAGCCCTGGACTAGCGGGCAGCACAGATACGCAGTATTTT.

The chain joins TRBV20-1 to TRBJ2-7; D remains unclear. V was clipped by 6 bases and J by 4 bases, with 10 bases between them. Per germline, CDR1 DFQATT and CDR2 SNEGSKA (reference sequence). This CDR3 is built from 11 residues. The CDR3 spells CSALTIYEQYF. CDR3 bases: TGCAGTGCCCTGACAATTTACGAGCAGTACTTC.

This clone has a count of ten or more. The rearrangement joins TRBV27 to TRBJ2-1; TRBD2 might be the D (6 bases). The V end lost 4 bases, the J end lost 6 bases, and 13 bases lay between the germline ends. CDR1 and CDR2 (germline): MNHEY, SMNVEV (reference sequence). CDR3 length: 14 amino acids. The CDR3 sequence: CASSYREKGNEQFF. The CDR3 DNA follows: TGTGCCAGCAGTTACCGGGAGAAGGGCAATGAGCAGTTCTTC.

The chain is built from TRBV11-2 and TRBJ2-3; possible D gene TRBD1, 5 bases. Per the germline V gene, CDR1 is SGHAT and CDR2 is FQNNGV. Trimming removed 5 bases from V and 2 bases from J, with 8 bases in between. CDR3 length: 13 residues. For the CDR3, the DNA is TGTGCCAGCAGCGCCGGACACACAGATACGCAGTATTTT. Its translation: CASSAGHTDTQYF. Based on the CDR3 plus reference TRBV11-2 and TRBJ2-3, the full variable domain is EAGVAQSPRYKIIEKRQSVAFWCNPISGHATLYWYQQILGQGPKLLIQFQNNGVVDDSQLPKDRFSAERLKGVDSTLKIQPAKLEDSAVYLCASSAGHTDTQYFGPGTRLTVL.